This T cell receptor (beta chain) originates from a study of CD8 T cells in ankylosing spondylitis. This clonotype was recorded a few times. Its target is unknown. CDR1 is ENHRY, CDR2 SYGVKD, per germline. This CDR3 is built from 14 residues. The V and J ends lost 7 bases and 4 bases respectively, with 13 bases between them. One entry per CDR3 protein, called by TCRdb with MiXCR from the 5' RACE reads. The repertoire holds about 250,000 distinct CDR3 sequences, with roughly 32% as singletons. The study, taken as a whole, reports: A motif of fewer than ten highly homologous TCR beta variants was seen as apparently characteristic of ankylosing spondylitis blood. Those disease-linked clones were CD8+; they were also relatively rare in peripheral blood. Clones linked to disease were reported to show significant enrichment in matched ankylosing spondylitis synovial fluid.

The sequence derives from a male donor with ankylosing spondylitis or in good health (not recorded which). Sequenced: blood, either unsorted or a sorted T cell fraction (not recorded which). The rearrangement joins TRBV10-3 to TRBJ2-2, with D perhaps TRBD2 (6 bases). Here the CDR3 DNA reads TGTGCCATCACCGAAGGCGGGACCACCGGGGAGCTGTTTTTT. The encoded protein is CAITEGGTTGELFF.